This T cell receptor beta chain was profiled in a study of Ad26.COV2.S vaccination and SARS-CoV-2 variants (dated by TCRdb to about 2021). Some background on the complete study: Sequencing of the TCRbeta repertoire served to evaluate the specificity and breadth of SARS-CoV-2-reactive T cell receptors following Ad26.COV2.S vaccination. The TCR-sequenced set comprised around 30 samples: approximately 19 Ad26.COV2.S vaccine recipients, 5 placebo recipients and 8 SARS-CoV-2 convalescent individuals. The full study reports these points: Ad26.COV2.S recipients had higher spike-specific TCR breadth than placebo recipients (P = 0.0014). Vaccine and placebo recipients had comparable non-spike TCR breadth, which fits with the vaccine containing only spike. It was noted by the authors that total T cell responses may have been underestimated by the TCR breadth and depth analyses. Substantial breadth of spike-specific CD8+ and CD4+ T cell responses was reported after vaccination.

The immunoSEQ Assay was the method used to sequence TCRbeta CDR3 regions. After extraction, genomic DNA underwent amplification by bias-controlled multiplex PCR, followed by high-throughput sequencing. The authors' analysis ran thus. Collapsing and filtering of sequences were performed to quantify the absolute abundance of each unique TCRbeta CDR3 region. Usable DNA was measured by amplifying reference genes present in all nucleated cells, and TCRbeta template counts were normalized to that usable DNA to estimate T cell fraction. Repertoire TCRs were annotated as SARS-CoV-2-specific by exact matching of V gene, CDR3 amino acid sequence and J gene to a known reactive TCR set. The reference SARS-CoV-2 TCR set was derived from MIRA and filtered for enrichment in COVID-19-positive ImmuneCODE repertoires, a step that removed public or cross-reactive TCRs. Using the MIRA antigens, annotated TCRs were further analysed by specific ORF or by position within an ORF. Breadth was defined as annotated unique rearrangements over total unique productive rearrangements; depth was the summed frequency of those rearrangements. Two-sided Wilcoxon rank-sum tests were applied when comparing TCR breadth between groups. Drawn from immuneACCESS, this table holds only the in-frame rearrangements with V and J called that TCRdb kept. Clones are partly lost; checked studies trace under half to an unresolved V gene and leave the rest unexplained. V and J calls and clone size come straight from that table; D and trimming were deduced from the DNA. In this sample the table shows more than 150,000 clones, approximately 90% of which occur a single time. Less than 6% of the sample is in the top ten clones.

The sample's time point, from its label and the paper: individuals recovered from natural SARS-CoV-2 infection. Relative to germline, V is 2 bases shorter and J is 8 bases shorter, with 12 bases between their ends. According to the germline V gene, CDR1 reads MGHRA and CDR2 reads YSYEKL. The CDR3 sequence holds 13 residues, the cysteine and phenylalanine included. Only the CDR3 region is kept as DNA, spanning 39 bases read in frame from base 1. This clone was seen a few times. Its binding antigen is unknown. Base qualities were left out, and no much larger clone turns up one base away. Rearrangement joined TRBV4-1 to TRBJ1-1; TRBD1 is possibly the D segment (5 matching bases). This TCR came from a human donor who had recovered from COVID-19. The sample in question was peripheral blood, obtained after recovery from COVID-19. The DNA is TGCGCCAGCAGCCAATGGGCACAGGCAGAAGCTTTCTTT. Its amino acids are CASSQWAQAEAFF.